Listed below are T cell receptor beta chains from one sample, sequenced in a study of shared clonotypes between healthy human individuals. Assay used: immunoSEQ multiplex PCR; TCRdb lists only in-frame clones, some missing. The sample yields some 1.5 million clones, approximately 98% seen once. Sequenced sample: naive CD4+ T cells sorted from blood. These receptors all stem from a man under 40 in good health. Each CDR3 is given with its conserved first and last residue. A D gene is named only where the DNA matches it firmly. The size of a clone is reported for some rows only, either as once, few or many, or as a class for expanded clones.

- - TRBJ1-1 TRBV5-1 TGCGCCAGCAGCTTGGGCCCGGGCCGAGGGAACACTGAAGCTTTCTTT CASSLGPGRGNTEAFF
once TRBD1 TRBJ1-3 TRBV18 TGTGCCAGCTCACCAAACAGGGGGTCTGGAAACACCATATATTTT CASSPNRGSGNTIYF
- - TRBJ2-7 TRBV5-5 TGTGCCAGCAGCTCCCACGCCTACGAGCAGTACTTC CASSSHAYEQYF
- - TRBJ2-7 TRBV7-2 TGTGCCAGCAGCCAGAGTCCAGTCGGTAGCACCCGGTACGAGCAGTACTTC CASSQSPVGSTRYEQYF
- TRBD1 TRBJ1-2 TRBV4-3 TGCGCCAGCAGCCAAGAGACCGGGACAGGGGGAAGTGGCTACACCTTC CASSQETGTGGSGYTF
- - TRBJ2-3 TRBV5-1 TGCGCCAGCAGCTGGAGCGCAGGGTCAGATACGCAGTATTTT CASSWSAGSDTQYF
- TRBD2 TRBJ2-7 TRBV11-2 TGTGCCAGCAGCTTAGACGTAGCGGGAGCGATAGCCGAGCAGTACTTC CASSLDVAGAIAEQYF
- - TRBJ1-5 TRBV15 TGTGCCACCAGCAGAGCAGGGAGAGATCAGCCCCAGCATTTT CATSRAGRDQPQHF
- - TRBJ1-2 TRBV18 TGTGCCAGCTCACCAATTGGATTTCAGGCCGCTAACTATGGCTACACCTTC CASSPIGFQAANYGYTF
- TRBD2 TRBJ2-3 TRBV7-9 TGTGCCAGCAGCCACGGAACCACAGCGGGAGGGTACACAGATACGCAGTATTTT CASSHGTTAGGYTDTQYF
- TRBD2 TRBJ2-3 TRBV4-1 TGCGCCAGCAGCCAAGATCTGGGAGCGGGAGGCCGCACAGATACGCAGTATTTT CASSQDLGAGGRTDTQYF
- TRBD1 TRBJ1-2 TRBV30 TGTGCCTGGAGTGAAGGGACAGGGGGCCATGGCTACACCTTC CAWSEGTGGHGYTF